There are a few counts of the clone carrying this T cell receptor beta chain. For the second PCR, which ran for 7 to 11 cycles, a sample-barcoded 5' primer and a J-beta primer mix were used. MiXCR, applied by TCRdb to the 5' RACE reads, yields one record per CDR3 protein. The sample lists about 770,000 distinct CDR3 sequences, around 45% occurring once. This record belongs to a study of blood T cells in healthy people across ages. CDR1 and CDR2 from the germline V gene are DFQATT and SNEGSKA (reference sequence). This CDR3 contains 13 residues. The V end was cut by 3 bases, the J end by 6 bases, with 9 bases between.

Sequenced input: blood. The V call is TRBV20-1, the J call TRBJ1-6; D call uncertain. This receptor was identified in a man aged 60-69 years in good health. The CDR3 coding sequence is TGCAGTGCTAGGAACGGTGTTAATTCACCCCTCCACTTT. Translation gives CSARNGVNSPLHF.